The 26 T cell receptor beta chains below were found in one sample sequenced in a study of shared T cell receptors in the human thymus. Libraries were prepared by immunoSEQ multiplex PCR; TCRdb keeps only in-frame clonotypes and omits some of them. The sample lists 700,000 or so clones, approximately 83% occurring once. These data were also reused for a study on human thymus T cells.

The sequenced material came from thymocytes. These receptors were taken from a girl under two years old with a congenital heart defect.

This clone was counted only a few times. The chain links TRBV7-2 to TRBJ2-3, with 9 bases matching TRBD2. CDR1 is SGHTA and CDR2 is FQGNSA in the germline V gene. The CDR3 runs to 15 residues. V lost 1 base to trimming and J lost 2 bases; unmatched junction nucleotides: 1. The CDR3 bases are TGTGCCAGCAGCTTAGGCGGGGGGGCCACAGATACGCAGTATTTT. Protein: CASSLGGGATDTQYF. The variable domain in full, with the rest retrieved from reference TRBV7-2 and TRBJ2-3, is GAGVSQSPSNKVTEKGKDVELRCDPISGHTALYWYRQSLGQGLEFLIYFQGNSAPDKSGLPSDRFSAERTGGSVSTLTIQRTQQEDSAVYLCASSLGGGATDTQYFGPGTRLTVL.

The chain employs TRBV5-1 and TRBJ1-2; the match to TRBD1 covers 9 bases. V trimming: 4 bases; J trimming: 4 bases; junction bases outside the gene matches: 5. The CDR3 consists of 14 residues. Per the germline V gene, CDR1 is SGHRS and CDR2 is YFSETQ. The chain's CDR3 is CASSAGQGSYGYTF. CDR3 DNA: TGCGCCAGCAGCGCGGGACAGGGCTCCTATGGCTACACCTTC.

The gene calls are TRBV5-1 and TRBJ1-1; D is ambiguous. The CDR3 totals 16 residues. The germline V gene has CDR1 SGHRS and CDR2 YFSETQ. The ends were cut back, 0 bases at V and 10 bases at J, with 22 bases in the middle. The CDR3 loop reads CASSLVTGTLEGGAFF. CDR3 DNA sequence: TGCGCCAGCAGCTTGGTCACCGGCACCCTAGAAGGCGGAGCTTTCTTT. The full variable domain, with the rest looked up from reference TRBV5-1 and TRBJ1-1, is KAGVTQTPRYLIKTRGQQVTLSCSPISGHRSVSWYQQTPGQGLQFLFEYFSETQRNKGNFPGRFSGRQFSNSRSEMNVSTLELGDSALYLCASSLVTGTLEGGAFFGQGTRLTVV.

The rearrangement links TRBV10-1 to TRBJ1-1, with D maybe TRBD1 (5 bases). The germline gives CDR1 WNHNN, CDR2 SYGVQD (reference sequence). Trimming removed 8 bases at V and 2 bases at J, with 12 bases between. This CDR3 region has 13 residues. CDR3 sequence: CASPRDGNTEAFF. The CDR3 DNA sequence: TGCGCCAGCCCCAGGGATGGAAACACTGAAGCTTTCTTT.

This chain joins TRBV5-4 and TRBJ2-7, with 8 nucleotides matching TRBD1. V was clipped by 4 bases and J by 3 bases; unmatched bases: 12. CDR1 and CDR2 (germline): SGHNT, YYREEE (reference sequence). The CDR3 runs to 16 residues. The chain's CDR3 is CASSLRTGSTRYEQYF. CDR3 bases: TGTGCCAGCAGCCTAAGGACAGGGTCCACCCGCTACGAGCAGTACTTC.

J is TRBJ1-2 and V is TRBV19, with D tentatively TRBD1 (6 bases). Trimming took 5 bases from V and 7 from J, leaving 11 bases between them. The CDR3 totals 12 residues. Germline loops: CDR1 LNHDA, CDR2 SQIVND (reference sequence). This chain's CDR3 is CASSSGHSGYTF. DNA for the CDR3: TGTGCCAGTAGTTCGGGACACAGTGGCTACACCTTC. Together with reference TRBV19 and TRBJ1-2, the CDR3 gives the full variable domain: DGGITQSPKYLFRKEGQNVTLSCEQNLNHDAMYWYRQDPGQGLRLIYYSQIVNDFQKGDIAEGYSVSREKKESFPLTVTSAQKNPTAFYLCASSSGHSGYTFGSGTRLTVV.

The genes are TRBV5-5 and TRBJ2-2, with D maybe TRBD1 (5 bases). With 5 bases removed from V and 2 bases from J, the gap between germline ends came to 10 bases. This CDR3 has 14 amino acids. CDR1 is SGHKS, CDR2 YYEKEE, per germline (reference sequence). The CDR3 DNA follows: TGTGCCAGCAGGCCAGGGTCAAACACCGGGGAGCTGTTTTTT. Amino acids: CASRPGSNTGELFF.

This clone occurred a few times. The chain combines TRBV5-4 with TRBJ1-2; D is uncertain. V lost 4 bases and J lost 6, with 10 bases in between. The CDR3 length is 12 residues. Per the germline V gene, CDR1 is SGHNT and CDR2 is YYREEE (reference sequence). CDR3 region: CASSPDGDGYTF. CDR3 coding DNA: TGTGCCAGCAGCCCGGACGGGGATGGCTACACCTTC.

The V gene is TRBV30, the J gene TRBJ1-4; D uncertain. The germline CDR1 and CDR2 sequences are GTSNPN and SVGIG (reference sequence). The CDR3 extends over 18 amino acids. V lost 1 base and J lost 0, with 18 bases in between. CDR3 loop: CAWSGLFVVAATNEKLFF. CDR3 nucleotide sequence: TGTGCCTGGAGTGGTCTTTTCGTGGTGGCAGCAACTAATGAAAAACTGTTTTTT.

V gene TRBV9 combines with J gene TRBJ2-2, with 12 bases that match TRBD2. Germline trimming cut 2 bases from V and 3 bases from J; bases unmatched to any gene: 8. Germline values: CDR1 SGDLS, CDR2 YYNGEE. The CDR3 runs 18 residues. CDR3 residues: CASSVGGRLAGDTGELFF. DNA of the CDR3: TGTGCCAGCAGCGTGGGGGGGCGACTAGCGGGGGACACCGGGGAGCTGTTTTTT.

The rearrangement links TRBV18 to TRBJ1-1; TRBD1 might be the D (5 bases). V lost 4 bases, J lost 1 base, and 10 bases lay in between. This CDR3 contains 14 residues. Looked up from germline, CDR1 is KGHSH and CDR2 is LQKENI. CDR3 loop: CASSLGRENTEAFF. The CDR3 DNA follows: TGTGCCAGCTCACTGGGCAGGGAGAACACTGAAGCTTTCTTT.

The chain couples TRBV6-5 to TRBJ1-2; 7 nucleotides line up with TRBD1. J gave up 5 bases and V 8 bases, and 8 bases lay outside the gene matches. The CDR3 spans 13 residues. Germline lookup yields CDR1 MNHEY and CDR2 SVGAGI. The CDR3 here is CASRQGECYGYTF. In DNA, the CDR3 is TGTGCCAGCCGACAGGGCGAATGTTATGGCTACACCTTC.

The rearrangement joins TRBV2 to TRBJ1-3; TRBD1 matches at 9 bases. The V gene end was trimmed by 2 bases and the J gene end by 5 bases; junction bases not matched to a gene: 7. The CDR3 is 16 residues long. The germline gives CDR1 SNHLY, CDR2 FYNNEI. The CDR3 spells CASSEKTGQGRNTIYF. In nucleotides, the CDR3 is TGTGCCAGCAGTGAAAAAACGGGACAGGGTCGAAACACCATATATTTT.

The gene calls are TRBV27 and TRBJ2-1; weak D call: TRBD2 (7 bases). Germline V CDR1 and CDR2: MNHEY, SMNVEV (reference sequence). The V gene lost 6 bases and the J gene lost 3 bases, with 33 bases spanning the gap. The CDR3 length is 21 residues. CDR3 loop: CASSPGARGTMFSRDYNEQFF. CDR3 in DNA: TGTGCCAGCAGCCCAGGGGCCCGTGGGACTATGTTTTCCCGTGACTACAATGAGCAGTTCTTC.

The V gene is TRBV5-1, the J gene TRBJ1-4; 7 bases match TRBD1. The CDR3 runs to 15 residues. Germline V gene data show CDR1 as SGHRS and CDR2 as YFSETQ. The trim removed 1 base at V and 8 bases at J, leaving 8 bases unmatched. The CDR3 is CASSLHAGGMEKLFF. The CDR3 DNA sequence: TGCGCCAGCAGCTTGCATGCAGGGGGGATGGAAAAACTGTTTTTT.

The chain employs TRBV14 and TRBJ2-5, with D possibly matching TRBD2 (5 bases). Trimming cost V 0 bases and J 5 bases, with 22 bases left between them. The germline V gene encodes CDR1 SGHDN and CDR2 FVKESK. The CDR3 contains 18 residues. The CDR3 spells CASSQDSSRTRADETQYF. The CDR3 region has the DNA TGTGCCAGCAGCCAAGATAGTTCCCGTACGAGGGCGGATGAGACCCAGTACTTC.

The CDR3 nucleotides read TGTGCCAGCAGTCACCCATCCGGGGGGCTCGATGAAAAACTGTTTTTT. Its translation: CASSHPSGGLDEKLFF. The chain joins TRBV28 to TRBJ1-4, with a possible D match to TRBD1 (6 bases). Germline CDR1 is MDHEN and CDR2 is SYDVKM. The CDR3 runs 16 residues. V was clipped by 5 bases and J by 6 bases, with 19 bases between them.

Only one count was recorded for this clone. This chain joins TRBV7-2 and TRBJ2-2; a possible D gene is TRBD1 (5 bases). Germline CDR1 SGHTA, CDR2 FQGNSA. The CDR3 contains 17 residues. With 4 bases removed from V and 2 bases from J, the gap between germline ends came to 17 bases. CDR3 nucleotide sequence: TGTGCCAGCAGCTCCCAGGGCCCATTTTTAAACACCGGGGAGCTGTTTTTT. Its translation: CASSSQGPFLNTGELFF.

This chain uses TRBV4-1 with TRBJ1-1; 12 bases are a match to TRBD1. CDR1 and CDR2 from the germline V gene are MGHRA and YSYEKL. The CDR3 runs to 18 residues. The trim removed 4 bases at V and 4 bases at J, leaving 13 bases unmatched. CDR3 amino acids: CASSPSGTGGLESTEAFF. The CDR3 DNA is TGCGCCAGCAGCCCCTCCGGGACAGGGGGCCTCGAGTCCACTGAAGCTTTCTTT.

The chain couples TRBV14 to TRBJ2-3; TRBD1 matches at 7 bases. The CDR3 spans 19 residues. V trimming: 0 bases; J trimming: 4 bases; junction bases outside the gene matches: 16. Per germline, CDR1 SGHDN and CDR2 FVKESK. The CDR3, as DNA: TGTGCCAGCAGCCAAGATGGGGTCACCGACAGGGCAGGAGCAGATACGCAGTATTTT. Encoded protein: CASSQDGVTDRAGADTQYF.

In nucleotides, the CDR3 is TGTGCCAGCAGCTTTGGGGGAGGGGACTACAATCAGCCCCAGCATTTT. This codes for CASSFGGGDYNQPQHF. J is TRBJ1-5 and V is TRBV7-9; D is perhaps TRBD1 (5 bases). V lost 3 bases and J lost 3, with 15 bases in between. This CDR3 has 16 amino acids. CDR1 is SEHNR and CDR2 is FQNEAQ in the germline V gene (reference sequence).

The chain employs TRBV6-1 and TRBJ2-5; D might be TRBD2 (5 bases). TRBJ2-7 matches the DNA end more closely, so the J call is doubtful. From germline, CDR1 is MNHNS and CDR2 SASEGT. CDR3 length: 12 amino acids. Written as DNA, the CDR3 is TGTGCCAGCCGCGGGTCCTCCTACGAGCAGTACTTC. Its translation: CASRGSSYEQYF.

This chain connects TRBV7-2 to TRBJ1-5, with D maybe TRBD1 (6 bases). CDR1 SGHTA and CDR2 FQGNSA come from the germline V gene. The ends were cut back, 1 base at V and 2 bases at J, with 18 bases in the middle. This CDR3 has 18 residues. CDR3: CASSLGGGGRGGNQPQHF. The CDR3, as DNA: TGTGCCAGCAGCTTAGGCGGGGGGGGCAGGGGAGGCAATCAGCCCCAGCATTTT.

This clone was found once. The chain uses TRBV13 and TRBJ1-2; 7 bases align to TRBD1. V shed 5 bases, J shed 2 bases, and the junction held 8 bases outside the gene matches. The germline CDR1 and CDR2 sequences are PRHDT and FYEKMQ (reference sequence). This CDR3 has 15 residues. The CDR3 DNA is TGTGCCAGCAGCAATACCGACAGGGCCAACTATGGCTACACCTTC. Translated, it gives CASSNTDRANYGYTF.

The sample holds a few counts of this clone. CDR3 region: CAIGGAGYGYTF. DNA for the CDR3: TGTGCCATCGGAGGGGCAGGGTATGGCTACACCTTC. The chain combines TRBV10-3 with TRBJ1-2, with a tentative D call TRBD1 (5 bases). The CDR3 is 12 residues long. The V and J ends lost 8 bases and 5 bases respectively, with 12 bases between them. Germline V CDR1 and CDR2: ENHRY, SYGVKD.

V is TRBV6-1 and J is TRBJ2-7; D remains unclear. The CDR3 is made up of 14 amino acids. Germline loops: CDR1 MNHNS, CDR2 SASEGT. Deletions cut 3 bases from V and 2 bases from J, with 11 bases between. This CDR3 is CASSESSSAYEQYF. The CDR3 DNA reads TGTGCCAGCAGTGAGTCCAGTTCTGCCTACGAGCAGTACTTC.